What follows are 4 T cell receptor beta chains derived from one specimen sequenced in a study of cytomegalovirus exposure and HLA in healthy donors. It was with 60 Vbeta and 13 Jbeta primers that the PCR ran. The protocol was immunoSEQ multiplex PCR, while the TCRdb copy is restricted to in-frame clones and leaves out a portion. The profile shows some 120,000 clones, around three quarters of them singletons. The sequencing input was PBMCs. All receptors come from a man aged 30 to 45 in good health and CMV-seronegative.

The chain uses TRBV15 and TRBJ2-4; TRBD2 matches 15 bases. The CDR3 consists of 16 residues. J gave up 8 bases and V 2 bases, and 4 bases lay outside the gene matches. Germline CDR1 LNHNV, CDR2 YYDKDF (reference sequence). The DNA of the CDR3 is TGTGCCACCAGCAGACCCGGGACTAGCGGGAGGTACATTCAGTACTTC. The encoded protein is CATSRPGTSGRYIQYF. The variable domain in full, completed from reference TRBV15 and TRBJ2-4, reads DAMVIQNPRYQVTQFGKPVTLSCSQTLNHNVMYWYQQKSSQAPKLLFHYYDKDFNNEADTPDNFQSRRPNTSFCFLDIRSPGLGDTAMYLCATSRPGTSGRYIQYFGAGTRLSVL.

CDR3 sequence (DNA): TGTGCCACCAGCAGAGAAGTTGTGGGACTCTACAATGAGCAGTTCTTC. Translating gives CATSREVVGLYNEQFF. This rearrangement joins TRBV15 to TRBJ2-1, with D perhaps TRBD2 (6 bases). V was trimmed by 0 bases and J by 3 bases, leaving 12 bases between them. In germline, CDR1 is LNHNV, CDR2 YYDKDF (reference sequence). The CDR3 has 16 residues.

V is TRBV11-2 and J is TRBJ2-1; perhaps TRBD1 as D (6 bases). Germline CDR1 and CDR2: SGHAT and FQNNGV. The CDR3 contains 16 residues. V was clipped by 5 bases and J by 3 bases, with 17 bases between them. Here the CDR3 DNA reads TGTGCCAGCAGCGGAATCCGGGACAAGGACTACAATGAGCAGTTCTTC. It yields the protein CASSGIRDKDYNEQFF.

Here the CDR3 DNA reads TGTGCCAGCAGCCCGAGAGACTATACGCAGTATTTT. It is translated as CASSPRDYTQYF. The chain uses TRBV7-9 and TRBJ2-3; D remains ambiguous. The CDR3 sequence is 12 residues long. The germline CDR1 and CDR2 sequences are SEHNR and FQNEAQ (reference sequence). The V end lost 5 bases, the J end lost 7 bases, and 10 bases lay between the germline ends.